This is a list of T cell receptor beta chains from one sample in a study of technical replicates of blood from a few donors. This table comes from immunoSEQ multiplex PCR, and its TCRdb copy is limited to in-frame clones, with some not included. The sample contains 75,000 to 95,000 clones, around 92% of which appear only once. The sequenced sample consisted of T cells isolated from PBMCs. These receptors were taken from a human donor in good health. Both conserved end residues are part of each CDR3. Fields, in order: V gene, clone size, D gene, J gene, CDR3 DNA, CDR3 protein. A D gene is named only where the DNA matches it firmly. For some rows the clone size is stated as once, few or many, or as a class when expanded; others skip it.

V gene: TRBV23-1
clone size: .
D gene: .
J gene: TRBJ1-3
CDR3 DNA: TGCGCCAGCAGTCGTCTCGGAAACACCATATATTTT
CDR3 protein: CASSRLGNTIYF

V gene: TRBV10-1
clone size: once
D gene: .
J gene: TRBJ1-5
CDR3 DNA: TGCGCCAGCAGTGAGGGGGCGGCCGGTGAGCCCCAGCATTTT
CDR3 protein: CASSEGAAGEPQHF

V gene: TRBV6-5
clone size: .
D gene: .
J gene: TRBJ1-1
CDR3 DNA: TGTGCCAGCAACCGGGGTAGGATGAACACTGAAGCTTTCTTT
CDR3 protein: CASNRGRMNTEAFF

V gene: TRBV2
clone size: .
D gene: TRBD2
J gene: TRBJ2-4
CDR3 DNA: TGTGCCACCAAGGGTCGCGGGATCGGGGGGGCCAAAAACATTCAGTACTTC
CDR3 protein: CATKGRGIGGAKNIQYF

V gene: TRBV13
clone size: once
D gene: .
J gene: TRBJ1-2
CDR3 DNA: TGTGCCAGCAGCTTAGTGGCAGGGGAATACTATGGCTACACCTTC
CDR3 protein: CASSLVAGEYYGYTF

V gene: TRBV2
clone size: .
D gene: TRBD1
J gene: TRBJ1-5
CDR3 DNA: TGTGCCAGCAGTGCTTCCCCCTGGAGGGGACAGGGTTCCATCAATCAGCCCCAGCATTTT
CDR3 protein: CASSASPWRGQGSINQPQHF

V gene: TRBV28
clone size: .
D gene: TRBD1
J gene: TRBJ2-3
CDR3 DNA: TGTGCCAGCAGTTCCCCGACAGGGGCAGGTACGCAGTATTTT
CDR3 protein: CASSSPTGAGTQYF

V gene: TRBV25-1
clone size: .
D gene: .
J gene: TRBJ1-1
CDR3 DNA: TGTGCCAGCAGTGAACCAAGCGGGCCGAGGGGGAACACTGAAGCTTTCTTT
CDR3 protein: CASSEPSGPRGNTEAFF

V gene: TRBV15
clone size: .
D gene: .
J gene: TRBJ1-1
CDR3 DNA: TGTGCCACCAGCAGAGAAGCCGAGGTGAACACTGAAGCTTTCTTT
CDR3 protein: CATSREAEVNTEAFF

V gene: TRBV11-3
clone size: once
D gene: TRBD2
J gene: TRBJ2-3
CDR3 DNA: TGTGCCAGCAGCCATGGGACTAGCGGGGCAACAGATACGCAGTATTTT
CDR3 protein: CASSHGTSGATDTQYF

V gene: TRBV5-4
clone size: .
D gene: TRBD1
J gene: TRBJ1-3
CDR3 DNA: TGTGCCAGCAGCTACTCCGGGACAGGCGGCTTCGGCACCATATATTTT
CDR3 protein: CASSYSGTGGFGTIYF

V gene: TRBV10-3
clone size: once
D gene: .
J gene: TRBJ2-2
CDR3 DNA: TGTGCCATCAGTGGATTACACCGTTCTAACACCGGGGAGCTGTTTTTT
CDR3 protein: CAISGLHRSNTGELFF

V gene: TRBV12-1
clone size: .
D gene: .
J gene: TRBJ1-1
CDR3 DNA: .
CDR3 protein: CASSFATGTEGDQAFF

V gene: TRBV28
clone size: .
D gene: TRBD1
J gene: TRBJ2-3
CDR3 DNA: TGTGCCAGCAGGACAGGGGGCTCTACAGATACGCAGTATTTT
CDR3 protein: CASRTGGSTDTQYF

V gene: TRBV27
clone size: .
D gene: .
J gene: TRBJ2-1
CDR3 DNA: TGTGCCAGCAGTCTCACTACCCTCGACGGTCCCTCCTACAATGAGCAGTTCTTC
CDR3 protein: CASSLTTLDGPSYNEQFF

V gene: TRBV7-2
clone size: .
D gene: .
J gene: TRBJ1-2
CDR3 DNA: TGTGCCAGCAGCTATGGTTCGAGAACTAACTATGGCTACACCTTC
CDR3 protein: CASSYGSRTNYGYTF